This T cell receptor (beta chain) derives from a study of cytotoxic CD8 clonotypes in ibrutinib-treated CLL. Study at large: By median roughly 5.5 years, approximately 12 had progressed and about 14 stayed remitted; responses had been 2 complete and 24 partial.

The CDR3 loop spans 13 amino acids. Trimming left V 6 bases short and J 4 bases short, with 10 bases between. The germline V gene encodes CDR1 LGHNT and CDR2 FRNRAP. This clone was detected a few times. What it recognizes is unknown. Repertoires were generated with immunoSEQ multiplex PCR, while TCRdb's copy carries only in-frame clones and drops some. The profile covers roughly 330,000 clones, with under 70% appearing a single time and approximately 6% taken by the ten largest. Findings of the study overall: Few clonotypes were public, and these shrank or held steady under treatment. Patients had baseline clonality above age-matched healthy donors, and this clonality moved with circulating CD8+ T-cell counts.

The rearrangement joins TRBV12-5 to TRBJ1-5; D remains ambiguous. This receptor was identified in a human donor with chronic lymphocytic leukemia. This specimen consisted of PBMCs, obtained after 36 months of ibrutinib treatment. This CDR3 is CASGVGGNQPQHF. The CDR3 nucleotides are TGTGCTAGTGGAGTGGGAGGGAATCAGCCCCAGCATTTT.